These T cell receptor beta chains were read from a single sample in a study of blood T cell repertoires in COVID-19. TCRdb's table, derived via immunoSEQ multiplex PCR, lists solely in-frame clones and lacks some. The sample lists over 120,000 clones, about four fifths occurring once. The sequenced sample was peripheral blood. The receptors shown here come from a man aged 70 or older who had recovered from COVID-19. Both conserved end residues are part of each CDR3. The order of the fields is CDR3 length, V gene, CDR3 protein.

cdr3_length: 13; v_call: TRBV4-2; cdr3_aa: CASSQIDSYEQYF
cdr3_length: 14; v_call: TRBV11-2; cdr3_aa: CASSLNQAPDTQYF
cdr3_length: 14; v_call: TRBV29-1; cdr3_aa: CSVEFWTRATEAFF
cdr3_length: 16; v_call: TRBV4-1; cdr3_aa: CASSQSRGGRAYEQYF
cdr3_length: 15; v_call: TRBV6-5; cdr3_aa: CASSYSTSGSYEQYF
cdr3_length: 12; v_call: TRBV12-3/TRBV12-4; cdr3_aa: CASSLRDRGQYF
cdr3_length: 13; v_call: TRBV27; cdr3_aa: CASRGQNKNIQYF
cdr3_length: 13; v_call: TRBV29-1; cdr3_aa: CSVETSGPFEQYF
cdr3_length: 15; v_call: TRBV27; cdr3_aa: CASTPWPGQGSPLHF
cdr3_length: 13; v_call: TRBV7-2; cdr3_aa: CASSLGGDGKLFF
cdr3_length: 17; v_call: TRBV7-8; cdr3_aa: CASSPLVAVDSYNEQFF
cdr3_length: 15; v_call: TRBV5-4; cdr3_aa: CASIPSGGTYNEQFF
cdr3_length: 17; v_call: TRBV12-5; cdr3_aa: CASGFPGGISGANVLTF
cdr3_length: 16; v_call: TRBV30; cdr3_aa: CAWIARGQKMNTEAFF
cdr3_length: 15; v_call: TRBV6-5; cdr3_aa: CASTRPGTGRNEQYF
cdr3_length: 14; v_call: TRBV5-1; cdr3_aa: CASTSGVTYNEQFF
cdr3_length: 13; v_call: TRBV10-2; cdr3_aa: CASRQTVTYEQYF
cdr3_length: 15; v_call: TRBV5-6; cdr3_aa: CASSLGSAITGELFF
cdr3_length: 16; v_call: TRBV3-1/TRBV3-2; cdr3_aa: CASSQESRETSYEQYF
cdr3_length: 17; v_call: TRBV7-9; cdr3_aa: CASSRTSRDSHNSPLHF